In this sample, the clone carrying this T cell receptor beta chain turned up a few times. The target antigen is unknown. This entry is derived from a study of metastatic and nonmetastatic thyroid tumors. Study-wide context: Peripheral blood and tumor or nodule samples from malignant and benign thyroid patients were compared. Overall study findings and caveats: According to reports, the diversity of TCR beta was significantly higher in malignant thyroid tumors than in benign nodules, and this held in both blood and tumor samples.

V was pared by 7 bases and J by 2 bases, with 20 bases between. Germline assignment: CDR1 LNHDA and CDR2 SQIVND (reference sequence). CDR3 size: 16 residues. Nobody among the patients had been given any treatment before thyroid surgery. Per the original data handling: Construction of a distant-metastasis classifier for papillary thyroid cancer relied on CDR3 differences across clinicopathological groups. From the PCR reads, TCRdb re-called clones with MiXCR. What appears here as the V and J calls and clone size reflects TCRdb's work, not the paper's. The table shows some 4,000 clones, with almost 30% occurring only once.

Material for sequencing was adjacent normal tissue. The sequence derives from a male donor with papillary thyroid cancer or a benign thyroid nodule (not recorded which). Some clones in this sample may be carry-over from other donors' samples. V usage is TRBV19 and J usage is TRBJ1-1, with D perhaps TRBD1 (5 bases). CDR3 protein: CASTPGTLGINTEAFF. The CDR3 DNA follows: TGTGCCAGTACCCCAGGGACGTTGGGAATCAACACTGAAGCTTTCTTT.